These 16 T cell receptor beta chains share one sample of origin, sequenced in a study of metastatic and nonmetastatic thyroid tumors. Patients underwent thyroid surgery, and none had received any treatment before it. TCRdb re-called the PCR reads with MiXCR. The sample has 40,000 or so clones, less than 20% seen once. The sample was tumor tissue. Receptor source: a female donor with papillary thyroid cancer or a benign thyroid nodule (not recorded which). Some clones in this sample may be carry-over from other donors' samples.

This clone was recorded many times. The gene calls are TRBV7-6 and TRBJ1-6; TRBD1 matches at 7 bases. Trimming removed 5 bases from V and 8 bases from J; junction bases left unmatched: 9. Germline V gene data show CDR1 as SGHVS and CDR2 as FNYEAQ. This CDR3 region has 15 residues. This CDR3 is CASSEQGIGYSPLHF. In DNA form, the CDR3 reads TGTGCCAGCAGCGAACAGGGGATAGGGTATTCACCCCTCCACTTT.

This clone was observed once. The rearrangement uses TRBV4-3 and TRBJ2-2, with unresolved D. Germline V gene sequence: CDR1 LGHNA, CDR2 YSLEER. The CDR3 runs to 15 residues. The V and J ends lost 6 bases and 6 bases respectively, with 17 bases between them. The CDR3 region has the DNA TGCGCCAGCAGATTTGTTGGGTGCCGTCCCGGGGAGCTGTTTTTT. Protein: CASRFVGCRPGELFF.

The rearrangement links TRBV20-1 to TRBJ2-7, with TRBD1 as a possible D gene (6 bases). This CDR3 has 15 residues. Germline V gene lookup returns CDR1 DFQATT and CDR2 SNEGSKA (reference sequence). V was trimmed by 0 bases and J by 0 bases, leaving 12 bases between them. CDR3 in DNA: TGCAGTGCTAGAGATATGACAGGTGGCTCCTACGAGCAGTACTTC. Protein product: CSARDMTGGSYEQYF.

In this sample, this clone turned up a few times. V and J are TRBV20-1 and TRBJ2-1, with 11 bases matching TRBD2. The CDR3 has 13 amino acids. In germline, CDR1 is DFQATT, CDR2 SNEGSKA (reference sequence). The trim removed 6 bases at V and 4 bases at J, leaving 2 bases unmatched. The CDR3 DNA reads TGCAGTGCCCGGACTAGCGGGTACAATGAGCAGTTCTTC. This codes for CSARTSGYNEQFF.

The rearrangement joins TRBV7-2 to TRBJ2-7; 7 positions agree with TRBD2. The CDR3 covers 11 residues. With 4 bases clipped from V and 9 bases from J, the junction kept 3 bases outside the gene matches. Germline V gene data show CDR1 as SGHTA and CDR2 as FQGNSA. The CDR3 loop is CASSSGGLQYF. The CDR3 DNA sequence: TGTGCCAGCAGCTCCGGGGGGTTGCAGTACTTC. Full variable domain (remainder filled in from reference TRBV7-2 and TRBJ2-7): GAGVSQSPSNKVTEKGKDVELRCDPISGHTALYWYRQSLGQGLEFLIYFQGNSAPDKSGLPSDRFSAERTGGSVSTLTIQRTQQEDSAVYLCASSSGGLQYFGPGTRLTVT.

In this sample, this clone turned up many times. The genes are TRBV6-1 and TRBJ1-4; 11 bases map to TRBD1. Germline lookup yields CDR1 MNHNS and CDR2 SASEGT. The CDR3 sequence is 15 residues long. Trimming took 5 bases from V and 8 from J; bases not matched to a gene: 7. The CDR3 DNA is TGTGCCAGCAGTTGGACAGGGGGCGGGTTGGAAAAACTGTTTTTT. Translating it yields CASSWTGGGLEKLFF.

This clone was counted ten times or more. V is TRBV6-2 or TRBV6-3 and J is TRBJ2-1, with 8 bases fitting TRBD1. J lost 3 bases, V lost 0 bases, and 4 bases had no gene match. The V gene's germline CDR1 is MNHEY and CDR2 SVGEGT. The CDR3 covers 16 residues. CDR3 bases: TGTGCCAGCAGTTACTCGAGTGACAGGGGCTACAATGAGCAGTTCTTC. The encoded protein is CASSYSSDRGYNEQFF.

CDR3: CSARDSSTGTGELFF. DNA of the CDR3: TGCAGTGCTAGAGATAGTAGTACTGGCACCGGGGAGCTGTTTTTT. V gene TRBV20-1 combines with J gene TRBJ2-2; D uncertain. Germline CDR1 is DFQATT and CDR2 is SNEGSKA (reference sequence). The V gene lost 0 bases and the J gene lost 4 bases, with 12 bases spanning the gap. The CDR3 is 15 residues long.

This clone was detected many times. V is TRBV5-5 and J is TRBJ2-1, with D possibly TRBD1 on 5 matching bases. Trimming shortened V by 4 bases and J by 4 bases, and 9 bases separated the two germline ends. This CDR3 has 13 amino acids. Germline V lookup: CDR1 SGHKS, CDR2 YYEKEE (reference sequence). Here the CDR3 reads CASSLGLYNEQFF. The CDR3 bases are TGTGCCAGCAGCCTGGGGCTTTACAATGAGCAGTTCTTC.

There are many counts of this clone. The chain employs TRBV12-3 or TRBV12-4 and TRBJ2-3; D gene ambiguous. The germline V and J ends were trimmed by 4 bases and 6 bases, with 20 bases remaining between them. This CDR3 has 16 amino acids. CDR3 DNA: TGTGCCAGCAGTTGGTTGGGCAGCCCCTCAAGGGATACGCAGTATTTT. Translated, it gives CASSWLGSPSRDTQYF.

In its sample, this clone was seen many times. The rearrangement uses TRBV3-1 and TRBJ2-3; TRBD1 or TRBD2 may be the D gene (5 bases each). The CDR3 length is 14 residues. Germline V gene sequence: CDR1 LGHDT, CDR2 YNNKEL (reference sequence). Trimming left V 5 bases short and J 6 bases short, with 15 bases between. The CDR3, as DNA: TGTGCCAGCAGCGGGACCTACGCAAAGGATACGCAGTATTTT. It encodes CASSGTYAKDTQYF.

This clone turned up a few times. This sequence may be a read error, since a much larger clone differs from it by one base. This chain uses TRBV5-1 with TRBJ2-7; the match to TRBD1 covers 10 bases. V gave up 4 bases and J gave up 5 bases; unmatched junction bases: 6. The CDR3 runs to 14 residues. Per the germline V gene, CDR1 is SGHRS and CDR2 is YFSETQ. The CDR3 loop reads CASSLRDRGDEQYF. DNA for the CDR3: TGCGCCAGCAGCCTCCGGGACAGGGGTGACGAGCAGTACTTC.

This clone was seen a few times. This sequence may be a read error, since a much larger clone differs from it by one base. No DNA is shown, since the ends of the CDR3 on it are uncertain; the CDR3 is the one TCRdb lists. Other DNA sequences in this specimen translate into the identical CDR3. The chain links TRBV7-9 to TRBJ1-1; the table's D call, TRBD1, was not checked against the DNA. The CDR3 has 15 residues if both end residues are counted. Germline CDR1 reads SEHNR; CDR2 reads FQNEAQ (reference sequence). CDR3 sequence: CASSPVGTGIGEAFF.

At least ten counts were recorded for this clone. The V call is TRBV27, the J call TRBJ2-1; TRBD1 might be the D (6 bases). Trimming took 10 bases from V and 0 from J, leaving 19 bases between them. Germline V gives CDR1 MNHEY, CDR2 SMNVEV (reference sequence). This CDR3 has 16 amino acids. The DNA for the CDR3 is TGTGCCACATGGTCCGAGGGGGTAAGCTCCTACAATGAGCAGTTCTTC. Translating it yields CATWSEGVSSYNEQFF.

This clone was seen many times. The chain employs TRBV20-1 and TRBJ1-2; unclear D gene. The CDR3 is 12 amino acids. V was trimmed by 0 bases and J by 4 bases, leaving 6 bases between them. CDR1 is DFQATT, CDR2 SNEGSKA, per germline (reference sequence). Written as DNA, the CDR3 is TGCAGTGCTAGAGATCTTGGCTATGGCTACACCTTC. It codes for CSARDLGYGYTF.

In the case of this clone: The DNA is omitted, as the CDR3 cannot be located on it reliably, and the CDR3 follows TCRdb's listing. This chain uses TRBV6-2 or TRBV6-3 with TRBJ1-2; the D call TRBD1 from the table was never checked on the DNA. From its first to its last residue, the CDR3 has 18 amino acids. The germline V gene encodes CDR1 MNHEY and CDR2 SVGEGT. The CDR3 spells CASSTSRGRGRPYYVYTF.